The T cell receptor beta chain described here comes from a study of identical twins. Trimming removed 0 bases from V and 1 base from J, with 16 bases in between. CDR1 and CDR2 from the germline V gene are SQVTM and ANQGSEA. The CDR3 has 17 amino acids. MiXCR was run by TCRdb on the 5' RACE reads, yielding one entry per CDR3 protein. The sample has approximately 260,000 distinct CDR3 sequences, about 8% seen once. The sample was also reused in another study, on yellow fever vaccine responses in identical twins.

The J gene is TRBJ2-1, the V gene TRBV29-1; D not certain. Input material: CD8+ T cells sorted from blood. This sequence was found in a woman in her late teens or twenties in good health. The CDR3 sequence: CSVEDLITINSYNEQFF. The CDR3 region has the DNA TGCAGCGTTGAAGATCTAATCACCATCAATTCCTACAATGAGCAGTTCTTC.